One sample yielded the 7 T cell receptor beta chains listed below, sequenced in a study of tumor-infiltrating lymphocytes in localized non-small cell lung cancer. The data were produced by immunoSEQ multiplex PCR, yet TCRdb's version contains in-frame clones alone and is incomplete. The sample records 6,400 or so clones, about 76% being singletons. The sample consisted of lung tumor tissue. These receptors originate from a human donor with non-small cell lung cancer.

The chain recombines TRBV30 with TRBJ1-2; TRBD1 agrees at 9 bases. The germline gives CDR1 GTSNPN, CDR2 SVGIG (reference sequence). V shed 3 bases and J 4 bases; nucleotides not matched to a gene: 3. This CDR3 comprises 13 residues. For the CDR3, the DNA is TGTGCCTGGAGAGACAGGGGGTTCTATGGCTACACCTTC. Translation gives CAWRDRGFYGYTF. The full variable domain, its missing parts supplied by reference TRBV30 and TRBJ1-2, is SQTIHQWPATLVQPVGSPLSLECTVEGTSNPNLYWYRQAAGRGLQLLFYSVGIGQISSEVPQNLSASRPQDRQFILSSKKLLLSDSGFYLCAWRDRGFYGYTFGSGTRLTVV.

This chain joins TRBV29-1 and TRBJ1-2; a possible D gene is TRBD1 (5 bases). The CDR3 runs to 11 residues. Germline lookup yields CDR1 SQVTM and CDR2 ANQGSEA. The V gene lost 4 bases and the J gene lost 8 bases, with 11 bases spanning the gap. The CDR3, as DNA: TGCAGCGTTGTGCAGGGTTACGGCTACACCTTC. This encodes CSVVQGYGYTF.

V is TRBV14 and J is TRBJ1-1, with D perhaps TRBD1 (6 bases). Germline CDR1 is SGHDN and CDR2 is FVKESK. V was clipped by 2 bases and J by 10 bases, with 11 bases between them. The CDR3 has 12 amino acids. Here the CDR3 DNA reads TGTGCCAGCAGCCAACACAGGGTAGGAGCTTTCTTT. This translates into CASSQHRVGAFF.

This clone was detected a few times. The chain links TRBV18 to TRBJ1-1, with 8 nucleotides matching TRBD1. This CDR3 has 15 residues. Germline V lookup: CDR1 KGHSH, CDR2 LQKENI. V lost 3 bases and J lost 6; bases outside the gene matches: 9. This CDR3 is CASSPGQGELPEAFF. The CDR3 DNA sequence: TGTGCCAGCTCACCCGGACAGGGAGAATTACCTGAAGCTTTCTTT.

V is TRBV5-1 and J is TRBJ2-7, with D unclear. The CDR3 loop spans 15 amino acids. CDR1 and CDR2 (germline): SGHRS, YFSETQ. The V end lost 2 bases, the J end lost 6 bases, and 18 bases lay between the germline ends. The CDR3 DNA reads TGCGCCAGCAGCTTCAATTTGGGTTTAGGCGGCGAGCAGTACTTC. Residues: CASSFNLGLGGEQYF.

This clone is termed medium-sized. This sequence joins TRBV7-9 and TRBJ2-7; TRBD1 agrees at 8 bases. This CDR3 is built from 13 residues. Trimming took 5 bases from V and 1 from J; bases not matched to a gene: 1. Germline assignment: CDR1 SEHNR and CDR2 FQNEAQ (reference sequence). The CDR3, as DNA: TGTGCCAGCAGCCGGACAGGGTCCTACGAGCAGTACTTC. Protein: CASSRTGSYEQYF. Using reference TRBV7-9 and TRBJ2-7 for the parts outside the CDR3, the full variable domain is DTGVSQNPRHKITKRGQNVTFRCDPISEHNRLYWYRQTLGQGPEFLTYFQNEAQLEKSRLLSDRFSAERPKGSFSTLEIQRTEQGDSAMYLCASSRTGSYEQYFGPGTRLTVT.

The CDR3: CASSLGDRAPDTQYF. DNA of the CDR3: TGCGCCAGCAGCTTGGGGGACAGGGCCCCAGATACGCAGTATTTT. The chain recombines TRBV5-1 with TRBJ2-3; 9 nucleotides line up with TRBD1. This CDR3 spans 15 amino acids. From germline, CDR1 is SGHRS and CDR2 YFSETQ. After removal of 0 bases from V and 4 bases from J, the junction contained 3 bases not matched to a gene.